Here is one T cell receptor beta chain with its context. Its target is unknown. This entry comes from a study of T cell responses to AZD1222 COVID-19 vaccine. Generated by immunoSEQ multiplex PCR, the TCRdb table keeps only in-frame clones and is missing some. The sample lists 100,000 to 120,000 clones, roughly 87% occurring once. Study-wide results and limits: Spike-specific TCR breadth and depth were elevated following two AZD1222 doses. A mostly white British donor set with more females was recruited, and clonal diversity was possibly underestimated.

Germline lookup yields CDR1 SGHRS and CDR2 YFSETQ. The CDR3 is 14 amino acids. V lost 0 bases and J lost 5, with 11 bases in between. This clonotype was sampled from an adult in good health. This chain links TRBV5-1 with TRBJ1-2; D ambiguous. This specimen was peripheral blood, taken on day 0 of AZD1222 vaccination. In DNA form, the CDR3 reads TGCGCCAGCAGCTTGGCGACGAGTTCTTATGGCTACACCTTC. The encoded protein is CASSLATSSYGYTF. The entire variable domain, with the rest obtained from reference TRBV5-1 and TRBJ1-2, is as follows: KAGVTQTPRYLIKTRGQQVTLSCSPISGHRSVSWYQQTPGQGLQFLFEYFSETQRNKGNFPGRFSGRQFSNSRSEMNVSTLELGDSALYLCASSLATSSYGYTFGSGTRLTVV.